This T cell receptor beta chain derives from a study of cytomegalovirus exposure and HLA in healthy donors. The CDR3 runs to 13 residues. V lost 5 bases to trimming and J lost 0 bases, with 8 bases between them. CDR1 is MDHEN, CDR2 SYDVKM, per germline. Assay: immunoSEQ multiplex PCR; the TCRdb copy retains only in-frame clones and omits some. The sample has some 80,000 clones; roughly 96% are singletons. The chain links TRBV28 to TRBJ2-7; no reliable D call. The sequencing sample was made of PBMCs. This clonotype was sampled from a young woman in good health and CMV-seronegative. The CDR3 DNA follows: TGTGCCAGCAGTCCGAGCGACTCCTACGAGCAGTACTTC. Protein: CASSPSDSYEQYF.